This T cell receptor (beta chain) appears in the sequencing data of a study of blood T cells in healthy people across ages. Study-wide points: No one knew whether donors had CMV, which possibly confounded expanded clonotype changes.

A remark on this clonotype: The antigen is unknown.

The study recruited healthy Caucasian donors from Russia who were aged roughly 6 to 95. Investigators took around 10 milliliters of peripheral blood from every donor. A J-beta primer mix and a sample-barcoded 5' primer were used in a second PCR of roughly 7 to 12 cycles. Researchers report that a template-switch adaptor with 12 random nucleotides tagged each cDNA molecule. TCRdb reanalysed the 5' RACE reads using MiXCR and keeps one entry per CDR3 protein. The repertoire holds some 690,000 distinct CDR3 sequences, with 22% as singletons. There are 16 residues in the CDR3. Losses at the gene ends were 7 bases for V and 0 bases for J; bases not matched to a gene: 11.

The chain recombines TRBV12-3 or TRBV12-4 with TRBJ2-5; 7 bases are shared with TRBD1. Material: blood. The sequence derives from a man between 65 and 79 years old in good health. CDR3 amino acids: CASTKGAAPNQETQYF. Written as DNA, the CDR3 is TGTGCCAGCACCAAGGGGGCCGCCCCAAACCAAGAGACCCAGTACTTC.